Listed below are T cell receptor beta chains from one sample, sequenced in a study of shared clonotypes between healthy human individuals. Using immunoSEQ multiplex PCR, the repertoire was profiled, and TCRdb retains in-frame clones only, with some absent. The sample has roughly 2.6 million clones, 85% to 95% seen once. The sample comprised naive CD4+ T cells sorted from blood. These receptors were obtained from a man in his late teens or twenties in good health. Both conserved end residues are part of each CDR3. D genes are given only for firm matches. The listing skips clone size in some rows; elsewhere it reads once, few, many or a size class.

V gene	D gene	clone size	J gene	CDR3 DNA	CDR3 protein
TRBV7-2	-	-	TRBJ2-7	TGTGCCAGCAGCTTCGTGGCCGACTACGAGCAGTACTTC	CASSFVADYEQYF
TRBV9	TRBD2	-	TRBJ2-1	TGTGCCAGCAGCTTAAGAGGGACTAGCGGGAGTGTTGAGCAGTTCTTC	CASSLRGTSGSVEQFF
TRBV18	-	-	TRBJ1-5	TGTGCCAGCTCACCAGGGAGCAATCAGCCCCAGCATTTT	CASSPGSNQPQHF
TRBV7-9	TRBD2	-	TRBJ2-1	TGTGCCAGCAGCTTAGCGTGGGGGACTAGCTACAATGAGCAGTTCTTC	CASSLAWGTSYNEQFF
TRBV14	TRBD1	-	TRBJ2-7	TGTGCCAGCAGCCAAATGGGGACAGCCCCTGGGTTGTACTTC	CASSQMGTAPGLYF
TRBV11-2	TRBD2	-	TRBJ2-3	TGTGCCAGCAGACACCTAGCGGGAGGGCCGGGCACAGATACGCAGTATTTT	CASRHLAGGPGTDTQYF
TRBV30	-	-	TRBJ1-1	TGTGCCTGGACAGGGCGGGGGACTGAAGCTTTCTTT	CAWTGRGTEAFF
TRBV6-5	-	once	TRBJ1-6	TGTGCCAGCAGTTACTGGAAAGATTCACCCCTCCACTTT	CASSYWKDSPLHF
TRBV5-4	TRBD1	-	TRBJ2-7	TGTGCCAGCAGCTTGGCCGGAACAGGGGGCTACGAGCAGTACTTC	CASSLAGTGGYEQYF
TRBV2	-	-	TRBJ1-2	TGTGCCAGCAGTGGATGGGGGGCTGGCTACACCTTC	CASSGWGAGYTF
TRBV7-2	TRBD2	-	TRBJ2-7	TGTGCCAGCAGTCCCCGTAGCGGGAGGGCCGGGTACGAGCAGTACTTC	CASSPRSGRAGYEQYF
TRBV6-6	TRBD1	-	TRBJ2-7	TGTGCCAGCAGCGACGGACAGGGCTCCTACGAGCAGTACTTC	CASSDGQGSYEQYF
TRBV6-1	-	-	TRBJ2-1	TGTGCCAGCAGTCCCGAATTAAACTCCTACAATGAGCAGTTCTTC	CASSPELNSYNEQFF
TRBV11-2	-	-	TRBJ1-4	TGTGCCAGCAGCTTAGGGGGGATGGCTAATGAAAAACTGTTTTTT	CASSLGGMANEKLFF
TRBV5-1	TRBD2	-	TRBJ2-7	TGCGCCAGCAGCTTGGATGGCGGGAGCTACGAGCAGTACTTC	CASSLDGGSYEQYF
TRBV6-1	TRBD2	-	TRBJ2-3	TGTGCCAGCAAAAGCGGGGGGCGCAATACGCAGTATTTT	CASKSGGRNTQYF
TRBV4-1	TRBD2	-	TRBJ2-2	TGCGCCAGCAGCCAAGACGGGACTAGCGGGACTTACACCGGGGAGCTGTTTTTT	CASSQDGTSGTYTGELFF
TRBV29-1	-	-	TRBJ2-1	TGCAGCGTTGAGGCTAGAGGAAAAGGCAATGAGCAGTTCTTC	CSVEARGKGNEQFF
TRBV10-3	-	-	TRBJ1-1	TGTGCCATCAGTGCCGACGACGGGCGGGCTTTCTTT	CAISADDGRAFF
TRBV5-1	TRBD1	few	TRBJ2-5	TGCGCCAGCAGCGTCACAGGGGGGCAAGAGACCCAGTACTTC	CASSVTGGQETQYF
TRBV7-9	-	-	TRBJ2-6	TGTGCCAGCAGCTCCCTAGCTGGGGCCAACGTCCTGACTTTC	CASSSLAGANVLTF
TRBV2	TRBD1	-	TRBJ1-4	TGTGCCAGCAGGGTGGACAGGGGAGAGGAAAAACTGTTTTTT	CASRVDRGEEKLFF
TRBV19	TRBD1	-	TRBJ2-5	TGTGCCAGTGCCGATCAGGGGACAGCATATTCAGAGACCCAGTACTTC	CASADQGTAYSETQYF
TRBV11-2	-	-	TRBJ1-4	TGTGCCAGCAGCGAAAGGGTTACCTCTAATGAAAAACTGTTTTTT	CASSERVTSNEKLFF
TRBV4-1	TRBD1	-	TRBJ2-1	TGCGCCAGCAGCCAGGTGAATACAGGGGCCTATGAGCAGTTCTTC	CASSQVNTGAYEQFF
TRBV6-1	-	once	TRBJ1-2	TGTGCCAGCGTCCTACCGGGGTTACATGGCTACACCTTC	CASVLPGLHGYTF
TRBV29-1	-	-	TRBJ2-7	TGCAGCGGAGGGGACGACCCCTACGAGCAGTACTTC	CSGGDDPYEQYF
TRBV2	-	-	TRBJ2-7	TGTGCCAGCAGCAAAACACAGACCTCCTACGAGCAGTACTTC	CASSKTQTSYEQYF
TRBV11-3	-	-	TRBJ1-2	TGTGCCAGCAAACGAGGGGGGGGCTGCTATGGCTACACCTTC	CASKRGGGCYGYTF
TRBV5-1	TRBD1	-	TRBJ2-2	TGCGCCAGCAGCCGGAGGACAGGGAGAGAGACCGGGGAGCTGTTTTTT	CASSRRTGRETGELFF
TRBV19	-	-	TRBJ1-4	TGTGCCAGTAGTAAGGGAAGCAGGGGAGGTGAAAAACTGTTTTTT	CASSKGSRGGEKLFF
TRBV6-1	TRBD1	-	TRBJ2-7	TGTGCCAGCAACCGACAGGGGTTATCGTCCGAGCAGTACTTC	CASNRQGLSSEQYF
TRBV28	-	-	TRBJ1-5	TGTGCCAGCAGTGACGACCAGCCCCAGCATTTT	CASSDDQPQHF
TRBV9	-	-	TRBJ2-2	TGTGCCAGCAGCCGTAAGGGGACGGCCGCCGACCCCACCGGGGAGCTGTTTTTT	CASSRKGTAADPTGELFF
TRBV4-3	-	-	TRBJ2-3	TGCGCCAGCAGCCAATCAAGAGGTATTTCTACGCAGTATTTT	CASSQSRGISTQYF
TRBV6-5	-	-	TRBJ1-4	TGTGCCAGCAGCGGGATCCCCGCCACTAATGAAAAACTGTTTTTT	CASSGIPATNEKLFF
TRBV20-1	-	-	TRBJ2-1	TGCAGTGCTACCCTAAGAAATGAGCAGTTCTTC	CSATLRNEQFF
TRBV4-1	TRBD2	-	TRBJ2-4	TGCGCCAGCAGGTTAGCGGGGGATTACAAAAACATTCAGTACTTC	CASRLAGDYKNIQYF
TRBV5-1	-	-	TRBJ2-3	TGCGCCAGCAGCCGACGGGAGCCCACAGATACGCAGTATTTT	CASSRREPTDTQYF
TRBV4-2	TRBD1	-	TRBJ2-3	TGTGCCAGCAGCTTCGGGACAGGGGATTCGGATACGCAGTATTTT	CASSFGTGDSDTQYF
TRBV6-9	-	once	TRBJ2-4	TGTGCCAGCAGTCTACTACTTTGTCATGTACCGGATTTTGCCAAAAACATTCAGTACTTC	CASSLLLCHVPDFAKNIQYF
TRBV2	-	-	TRBJ2-7	TGTGCCAGCCTTGGGAACGCCGCCTACGAGCAGTACTTC	CASLGNAAYEQYF